Listed here is a single TCR beta chain. Amplified TCR beta CDR3 regions derived from RNA transcripts. During a first-round RT-PCR of the TCR CDR3, the HTBI primer set was used. TCRdb re-called the multiplex PCR reads through MiXCR, storing one row per CDR3 protein. The table has around 290,000 distinct CDR3 sequences, over 15% seen once. V was pared by 7 bases and J by 6 bases, with 16 bases between. The CDR3 contains 15 residues. Germline V lookup: CDR1 SGHVS, CDR2 FQNEAQ. These data belong to a study of T cells in Graves' hyperthyroidism and ophthalmopathy. The V and J genes are TRBV7-8 and TRBJ1-6, with TRBD1 as a possible D gene (6 bases). This sequence was found in a woman aged 55-70 years with Graves' ophthalmopathy. The sample comprised blood. The CDR3 loop is CASNPNRVTNSPLHF. Here the CDR3 DNA reads TGTGCCAGCAACCCAAACAGGGTAACTAATTCACCCCTCCACTTT.